These 18 T cell receptor beta chains share one sample of origin, sequenced in a study of blood T cell repertoires in COVID-19. Using immunoSEQ multiplex PCR, the repertoire was profiled, and TCRdb retains in-frame clones only, with some absent. Of 470,000 or so clones in the sample, about 85% were seen once. Sequencing was carried out using PBMCs or T cells enriched from blood (not recorded which). These receptors were collected from a woman under 30 with acute COVID-19.

The gene calls are TRBV6-5 and TRBJ2-5, with 11 bases that match TRBD1. Germline values: CDR1 MNHEY, CDR2 SVGAGI. Trimming cost V 6 bases and J 4 bases; bases outside gene matches: 4. The CDR3 has 14 residues. In DNA, the CDR3 is TGTGCCAGCAGGGGGACAGGGGGAAGAGAGACCCAGTACTTC. Amino acids: CASRGTGGRETQYF.

This rearrangement joins TRBV29-1 to TRBJ2-2; the D gene is possibly TRBD1 (6 bases). Per the germline V gene, CDR1 is SQVTM and CDR2 is ANQGSEA. The ends were cut back, 0 bases at V and 2 bases at J, with 16 bases in the middle. CDR3 size: 17 residues. In DNA form, the CDR3 reads TGCAGCGTTGAAGATCGGCGAACAGGGCAAAACACCGGGGAGCTGTTTTTT. This translates into CSVEDRRTGQNTGELFF.

This clone was recorded once. The chain has TRBV7-3 and TRBJ1-1; D is unresolved. Trimming removed 3 bases from V and 4 bases from J, with 15 bases in between. The germline gives CDR1 SGHTA, CDR2 FQGTGA. This CDR3 contains 15 residues. The CDR3 DNA is TGTGCCAGCAGCTTTTCCACCGGACTGACCACTGAAGCTTTCTTT. Translation gives CASSFSTGLTTEAFF.

CDR3 loop: CASSITTGGNEQFF. In nucleotides, the CDR3 is TGTGCCAGCAGCATAACCACAGGGGGCAATGAGCAGTTCTTC. The V call is TRBV9, the J call TRBJ2-1; 8 nucleotides line up with TRBD1. In germline, CDR1 is SGDLS, CDR2 YYNGEE. Trimming removed 4 bases from V and 6 bases from J; junction bases left unmatched: 6. The CDR3 has 14 amino acids.

This chain links TRBV5-1 with TRBJ2-2; 8 bases match TRBD1. V dropped 5 bases and J dropped 0; count of bases not matched to a gene: 6. Germline V gene data show CDR1 as SGHRS and CDR2 as YFSETQ. This CDR3 has 16 residues. The CDR3 is CASSPGTGSNTGELFF. CDR3 in DNA: TGCGCCAGCAGTCCCGGGACAGGTTCGAACACCGGGGAGCTGTTTTTT.

The chain is built from TRBV9 and TRBJ1-6; D remains unclear. Germline CDR1 is SGDLS and CDR2 is YYNGEE. This CDR3 contains 16 residues. Trimming pared 3 bases from V and 0 bases from J, leaving 10 bases between. Here the CDR3 DNA reads TGTGCCAGCAGCGAGAGGTATAGCTCCTATAATTCACCCCTCCACTTT. It yields the protein CASSERYSSYNSPLHF.

The chain couples TRBV15 to TRBJ2-7; the match to TRBD1 covers 7 bases. The CDR3 length is 14 residues. Unmatched junction bases numbered 4, after V lost 3 bases and J lost 2 bases. In germline, CDR1 is LNHNV, CDR2 YYDKDF (reference sequence). CDR3 DNA sequence: TGTGCCACCAGCAGCCGGGACAGAGCCTACGAGCAGTACTTC. Translated, it gives CATSSRDRAYEQYF.

The chain links TRBV9 to TRBJ1-5; no clear D. V was pared by 2 bases and J by 3 bases, with 12 bases between. Germline loops: CDR1 SGDLS, CDR2 YYNGEE. The CDR3 spans 15 residues. CDR3 region: CASSVGGMDNQPQHF. The CDR3, as DNA: TGTGCCAGCAGCGTGGGAGGGATGGACAATCAGCCCCAGCATTTT.

V is TRBV6-5 and J is TRBJ2-2; TRBD2 might be the D (5 bases). The V end was cut by 7 bases, the J end by 8 bases, with 8 bases between. Germline lookup yields CDR1 MNHEY and CDR2 SVGAGI. The CDR3 is 11 amino acids. As DNA, the CDR3 is TGTGCCAGCACCGAGGGAGGGGAGCTGTTTTTT. Protein: CASTEGGELFF.

The J gene is TRBJ1-5, the V gene TRBV25-1, with D maybe TRBD1 (5 bases). The germline gives CDR1 MGHDK, CDR2 SYGVNS. V was pared by 0 bases and J by 9 bases, with 12 bases between. The CDR3 extends over 14 amino acids. The CDR3, as DNA: TGTGCCAGCAGTGAATATGGTTGGGGCCGGCCCCAGCATTTT. Translation: CASSEYGWGRPQHF.

The chain links TRBV25-1 to TRBJ2-5, with 10 bases matching TRBD2. Looked up from germline, CDR1 is MGHDK and CDR2 is SYGVNS. This CDR3 comprises 12 residues. V was pared by 6 bases and J by 13 bases, with 8 bases of the junction left unmatched. The CDR3 coding sequence is TGTGCCAGCAGCCTCAGCGGGGGGGTTCGGTACTTC. Its protein product is CASSLSGGVRYF.

J is TRBJ2-3 and V is TRBV11-2; 8 nucleotides line up with TRBD2. CDR3 size: 17 residues. J gave up 0 bases and V 5 bases, and 10 bases lay outside the gene matches. Looked up from germline, CDR1 is SGHAT and CDR2 is FQNNGV. The CDR3 nucleotides read TGTGCCAGCAGCCGCAAGGTAGCGGGAACTAGCACAGATACGCAGTATTTT. The encoded protein is CASSRKVAGTSTDTQYF. Based on the CDR3 plus reference TRBV11-2 and TRBJ2-3, the full variable domain is EAGVAQSPRYKIIEKRQSVAFWCNPISGHATLYWYQQILGQGPKLLIQFQNNGVVDDSQLPKDRFSAERLKGVDSTLKIQPAKLEDSAVYLCASSRKVAGTSTDTQYFGPGTRLTVL.

This chain joins TRBV25-1 and TRBJ2-3; perhaps TRBD2 as D (7 bases). V was pared by 6 bases and J by 2 bases, with 15 bases between. The germline V gene encodes CDR1 MGHDK and CDR2 SYGVNS. The CDR3 is made up of 15 amino acids. This chain's CDR3 is CASSPNRDYTDTQYF. CDR3 DNA sequence: TGTGCCAGCAGCCCAAACAGGGACTACACAGATACGCAGTATTTT.

This sequence joins TRBV6-5 and TRBJ1-6; D remains unclear. CDR1 and CDR2 (germline): MNHEY, SVGAGI. The ends were cut back, 5 bases at V and 10 bases at J, with 12 bases in the middle. The CDR3 totals 13 residues. The CDR3 DNA reads as TGTGCCAGCAGTCAATACATGGGCTCACCCCTCCACTTT. This sequence encodes CASSQYMGSPLHF.

The gene calls are TRBV4-3 and TRBJ2-2; TRBD1 agrees at 7 bases. The CDR3 loop spans 18 amino acids. Germline loops: CDR1 LGHNA, CDR2 YSLEER. The V segment lost 1 base and the J segment 5 bases; nucleotides outside the gene matches: 13. This CDR3 is CASSQGPGRGHITGELFF. Here the CDR3 DNA reads TGCGCCAGCAGCCAAGGCCCCGGAAGGGGGCATATAACCGGGGAGCTGTTTTTT.

The chain employs TRBV4-3 and TRBJ2-7; 10 bases agree with TRBD2. The junction had 3 bases not matched to a gene; V was cut back by 3 bases and J by 4 bases. Germline-derived CDR1 and CDR2 are LGHNA and YSLEER. The CDR3 runs 14 residues. CDR3 residues: CASSQYSGRYEQYF. Written as DNA, the CDR3 is TGCGCCAGCAGCCAGTATAGCGGGAGGTACGAGCAGTACTTC.

The chain combines TRBV6-2 or TRBV6-3 with TRBJ1-5; D uncertain. The CDR3 totals 15 residues. Germline-derived CDR1 and CDR2 are MNHEY and SVGEGT. With 0 bases removed from V and 3 bases from J, the gap between germline ends came to 9 bases. The CDR3 protein is CASSYSTETNQPQHF. The CDR3, as DNA: TGTGCCAGCAGTTACTCTACAGAGACCAATCAGCCCCAGCATTTT.

The chain is built from TRBV4-3 and TRBJ1-6, with a weak D call TRBD1 (6 bases). This CDR3 has 16 amino acids. The germline CDR1 and CDR2 sequences are LGHNA and YSLEER. Trimming removed 0 bases at V and 9 bases at J, with 15 bases between. The CDR3: CASSQDRTAGGSPLHF. CDR3 nucleotides: TGCGCCAGCAGCCAAGATCGGACAGCAGGCGGTTCACCCCTCCACTTT.